Listed here are 30 T cell receptor beta chains from one sample, sequenced in a study of blood T cells in healthy people across ages. With a J-beta primer mix and a sample-barcoded 5' primer, a second PCR ran roughly 6 to 11 cycles. TCRdb reprocessed the 5' RACE reads with MiXCR, giving one entry per CDR3 protein. The sample lists roughly 1,800,000 distinct CDR3 sequences, about 50% occurring once. The specimen sequenced was blood. The receptor set was obtained from a woman aged 40 to 50 in good health.

This clonotype was detected only a few times. The chain is built from TRBV27 and TRBJ2-3, with TRBD2 matching over 10 bases. V was clipped by 2 bases and J by 6 bases; unmatched bases: 8. The CDR3 has 16 amino acids. From germline, CDR1 is MNHEY and CDR2 SMNVEV (reference sequence). The chain's CDR3 is CASSLRFGLAEDTQYF. As DNA, the CDR3 is TGTGCCAGCAGTTTAAGGTTTGGACTAGCGGAGGATACGCAGTATTTT.

The V gene is TRBV6-1, the J gene TRBJ2-3; D is undetermined. Germline CDR1 is MNHNS and CDR2 is SASEGT. The CDR3 is 13 amino acids. V was shortened by 5 bases and J by 4 bases, with 10 bases between the two germline ends. CDR3 DNA sequence: TGTGCCAGCAGTACCCCAATATCAGATACGCAGTATTTT. Translating gives CASSTPISDTQYF.

This clonotype was detected once. V and J are TRBV6-2 or TRBV6-3 and TRBJ1-2; D unresolved. CDR1 and CDR2 from the germline V gene are MNHEY and SVGEGT. This CDR3 spans 18 amino acids. Trimming took off 0 bases at V and 3 bases at J, with 20 bases between the two ends. For the CDR3, the DNA is TGTGCCAGCAGTTACTCGAAGAGGGAGTCATACTGGGACTATGGCTACACCTTC. This sequence encodes CASSYSKRESYWDYGYTF.

A word on this clonotype: At one of its ends the junction is not consistent with the germline gene, which may arise from a read error. The rearrangement joins TRBV9 to TRBJ2-1, with 10 bases aligning to TRBD2. The CDR3 length is 18 residues. Germline CDR1 reads SGDLS; CDR2 reads YYNGEE. Here the CDR3 DNA reads TGTGCCAGCAACGTAGTCCCCAGCGGGGGGGCCACCTACAATGAGCAGTTCTTC. Translating it yields CASNVVPSGGATYNEQFF.

The J gene is TRBJ2-2, the V gene TRBV7-3, with TRBD1 matching 11 bases. The CDR3 is 16 residues long. In germline, CDR1 is SGHTA, CDR2 FQGTGA. V was pared by 11 bases and J by 6 bases, with 14 bases of the junction left unmatched. This CDR3 reads CASAETGQGVSGELFF. The CDR3 DNA reads TGTGCCTCAGCGGAAACGGGACAGGGGGTCTCCGGGGAGCTGTTTTTT.

J is TRBJ2-3 and V is TRBV4-2; possible D gene TRBD2, 6 bases. V was clipped by 1 base and J by 8 bases, with 19 bases between them. The CDR3 is made up of 16 amino acids. Germline V lookup: CDR1 LGHNA, CDR2 YNFKEQ. The CDR3 nucleotides are TGTGCCAGCAGCCAAGTTAGCGTGGGGGGATACGTTACGCAGTATTTT. Translating it yields CASSQVSVGGYVTQYF.

This chain joins TRBV20-1 and TRBJ2-7, with D maybe TRBD1 (6 bases). Trimming left V 5 bases short and J 0 bases short, with 17 bases between. This CDR3 has 15 amino acids. The germline V gene has CDR1 DFQATT and CDR2 SNEGSKA (reference sequence). CDR3 nucleotides: TGCAGTGCTGAACCCGACAGGTCGAGCTCCTACGAGCAGTACTTC. This encodes CSAEPDRSSSYEQYF.

This clonotype appeared a few times. This sequence joins TRBV4-2 and TRBJ2-7, with D maybe TRBD2 (6 bases). Germline CDR1 is LGHNA and CDR2 is YNFKEQ. The CDR3 runs to 16 residues. Trimming cost V 0 bases and J 0 bases, with 12 bases left between them. This CDR3 reads CASSQDNSGTSYEQYF. CDR3 in DNA: TGTGCCAGCAGCCAAGATAATAGCGGCACCTCCTACGAGCAGTACTTC.

This clonotype turned up a few times. The gene calls are TRBV4-3 and TRBJ2-1; D is possibly TRBD1 or TRBD2 (5 bases each). The germline V gene encodes CDR1 LGHNA and CDR2 YSLEER. V was clipped by 1 base and J by 4 bases, with 11 bases between them. The CDR3 is made up of 15 amino acids. CDR3: CASSQGSAGYNEQFF. The CDR3 DNA is TGCGCCAGCAGCCAAGGTAGCGCAGGGTACAATGAGCAGTTCTTC.

The CDR3 reads CASSLIGQNQETQYF. The DNA for the CDR3 is TGTGCCAGCAGCTTAATCGGGCAGAACCAAGAGACCCAGTACTTC. V is TRBV7-9 and J is TRBJ2-5; no clear D. Germline values: CDR1 SEHNR, CDR2 FQNEAQ (reference sequence). The ends were cut back, 2 bases at V and 0 bases at J, with 10 bases in the middle. The CDR3 sequence is 15 residues long.

CDR3 protein: CSARDPGLAGNEQFF. The CDR3 coding sequence is TGCAGTGCTAGAGATCCGGGACTAGCAGGTAATGAGCAGTTCTTC. V usage is TRBV20-1 and J usage is TRBJ2-1, with TRBD2 identical over 9 bases. The germline V gene encodes CDR1 DFQATT and CDR2 SNEGSKA (reference sequence). V lost 0 bases and J lost 7; bases outside the gene matches: 7. CDR3 length: 15 residues.

Comment on this clonotype: One end of the junction does not line up with germline, which may come from a read error. This chain links TRBV20-1 with TRBJ2-1, with 12 bases identical to TRBD2. Germline V gene data show CDR1 as DFQATT and CDR2 as SNEGSKA (reference sequence). The CDR3 contains 17 residues. The CDR3 DNA is TGCAGTGCTAGAGATCACCAGACTAGCGGGGGAGGGAATGTGCAGTTCTTC. Residues: CSARDHQTSGGGNVQFF.

On this clonotype: An end of the junction does not agree with germline; a read error may underlie this. The rearrangement links TRBV7-2 to TRBJ2-6; 7 bases are shared with TRBD1. Germline V gene sequence: CDR1 SGHTA, CDR2 FQGNSA. CDR3 length: 15 amino acids. The CDR3 DNA follows: TGTGCCAGCAGTTCTGGACAGGCTGGGGCCAACGCCCTGACTTTC. Protein: CASSSGQAGANALTF.

This clonotype was seen more than once but under ten times. The chain combines TRBV7-2 with TRBJ2-1; D might be TRBD1 or TRBD2, each matching 6 bases. V gave up 5 bases and J gave up 5 bases, with 16 bases separating them. Germline-derived CDR1 and CDR2 are SGHTA and FQGNSA. This CDR3 region has 15 residues. This chain's CDR3 is CASSRRGRGDNEQFF. The DNA of the CDR3 is TGTGCCAGCAGCAGACGGGGGCGCGGGGACAATGAGCAGTTCTTC.

The V and J genes are TRBV7-9 and TRBJ1-2; D gene uncertain. From germline, CDR1 is SEHNR and CDR2 FQNEAQ (reference sequence). The CDR3 is 14 amino acids. Trimming took off 1 base at V and 5 bases at J, with 11 bases between the two ends. CDR3 loop: CASSLVNIKYGYTF. The CDR3 DNA follows: TGTGCCAGCAGCTTAGTAAACATAAAATATGGCTACACCTTC.

J is TRBJ2-3 and V is TRBV20-1, with 8 nucleotides matching TRBD2. Germline-derived CDR1 and CDR2 are DFQATT and SNEGSKA (reference sequence). This CDR3 is 16 amino acids long. Trimming removed 6 bases from V and 0 bases from J; junction bases left unmatched: 11. CDR3 loop: CSALADPGLSTDTQYF. Here the CDR3 DNA reads TGCAGTGCACTAGCGGACCCGGGCCTTAGCACAGATACGCAGTATTTT.

V is TRBV7-2 and J is TRBJ1-2; D is unclear. The CDR3 totals 16 residues. The germline gives CDR1 SGHTA, CDR2 FQGNSA. V lost 7 bases, J lost 6 bases, and 24 bases lay in between. The CDR3 coding sequence is TGTGCCAGCACCAAAGAAGTGGGCCCGGCGAGAAATGGCTACACCTTC. Its translation: CASTKEVGPARNGYTF.

V is TRBV7-2 and J is TRBJ2-1; perhaps TRBD2 as D (5 bases). Trimming stripped 0 bases from V and 0 bases from J, with 9 bases between. The germline CDR1 and CDR2 sequences are SGHTA and FQGNSA. The CDR3 totals 16 residues. For the CDR3, the DNA is TGTGCCAGCAGCTTAGCGCCGAGGGACTCCTACAATGAGCAGTTCTTC. Translating it yields CASSLAPRDSYNEQFF.

The chain employs TRBV10-3 and TRBJ2-1; 11 bases agree with TRBD2. This CDR3 is built from 13 residues. With V trimmed by 9 bases and J by 5 bases, 3 bases remained unmatched. Germline-derived CDR1 and CDR2 are ENHRY and SYGVKD. CDR3 in amino acids: CAISGGAHNEQFF. The CDR3 DNA is TGTGCCATTAGCGGGGGGGCCCACAATGAGCAGTTCTTC.

This clonotype was seen only a few times. The chain recombines TRBV20-1 with TRBJ2-7; possible D gene TRBD1, 5 bases. This CDR3 has 13 residues. CDR1 and CDR2 (germline): DFQATT, SNEGSKA (reference sequence). Trimming cost V 2 bases and J 0 bases, with 8 bases left between them. The CDR3 sequence is CSARPRVSYEQYF. CDR3 in DNA: TGCAGTGCTAGACCCAGGGTCTCCTACGAGCAGTACTTC.

The V call is TRBV6-5, the J call TRBJ1-2, with TRBD1 matching 7 bases. Losses at the gene ends were 6 bases for V and 8 bases for J; bases not matched to a gene: 9. Germline CDR1 MNHEY, CDR2 SVGAGI. The CDR3 is made up of 13 amino acids. For the CDR3, the DNA is TGTGCCAGCAGCCTACAGGGGTTCGTAGGCTACACCTTC. Translating gives CASSLQGFVGYTF.

The table lists this clonotype with a few counts. The chain employs TRBV7-2 and TRBJ1-2; TRBD1 agrees at 10 bases. This CDR3 comprises 16 residues. V trimming: 3 bases; J trimming: 4 bases; junction bases outside the gene matches: 8. Per the germline V gene, CDR1 is SGHTA and CDR2 is FQGNSA. The CDR3 nucleotides read TGTGCCAGCAGCTTTAGACAGGGGGCGCATCTCTATGGCTACACCTTC. Protein sequence: CASSFRQGAHLYGYTF.

There are a few counts of this clonotype. The rearrangement links TRBV20-1 to TRBJ2-1, with D possibly being TRBD1 (5 bases). The germline V gene has CDR1 DFQATT and CDR2 SNEGSKA (reference sequence). V was clipped by 1 base and J by 7 bases, with 14 bases between them. The CDR3 totals 14 residues. CDR3 sequence: CSARVTVLGNEQFF. CDR3 nucleotides: TGCAGTGCTAGAGTGACAGTCCTGGGGAATGAGCAGTTCTTC.

The sample holds a few counts of this clonotype. This chain uses TRBV29-1 with TRBJ2-1, with 11 nucleotides matching TRBD1. V dropped 7 bases and J dropped 5; count of bases not matched to a gene: 16. Germline CDR1 SQVTM, CDR2 ANQGSEA. The CDR3 covers 17 residues. In DNA, the CDR3 is TGCAGCGCCACCCTAACCTTCCGGGACAGGGGGAACAATGAGCAGTTCTTC. It specifies CSATLTFRDRGNNEQFF.

J is TRBJ1-4 and V is TRBV7-2; maybe TRBD1 (5 bases). Germline V gene lookup returns CDR1 SGHTA and CDR2 FQGNSA. V was clipped by 5 bases and J by 4 bases, with 14 bases between them. The length of the CDR3 is 15 residues. The DNA for the CDR3 is TGTGCCAGCAGCCCTGAGGGACGGATTAATGAAAAACTGTTTTTT. Amino acid sequence: CASSPEGRINEKLFF.

The rearrangement uses TRBV5-1 and TRBJ1-1, with D perhaps TRBD1 (6 bases). This CDR3 has 16 residues. Germline V lookup: CDR1 SGHRS, CDR2 YFSETQ. V was shortened by 2 bases and J by 1 base, with 15 bases between the two germline ends. The CDR3 DNA is TGCGCCAGCAGCTTAAGACAGGATACGAGGAACACTGAAGCTTTCTTT. It is translated as CASSLRQDTRNTEAFF.

The rearrangement links TRBV9 to TRBJ2-7; perhaps TRBD2 as D (5 bases). V gave up 0 bases and J gave up 6 bases, with 22 bases separating them. Germline V gene data show CDR1 as SGDLS and CDR2 as YYNGEE. The CDR3 runs to 17 residues. The CDR3 sequence is CASSVVPTKRRPSEQYF. Written as DNA, the CDR3 is TGTGCCAGCAGCGTAGTCCCCACTAAGCGGCGGCCCTCCGAGCAGTACTTC.

The rearrangement joins TRBV20-1 to TRBJ2-7; the match to TRBD2 covers 7 bases. This CDR3 contains 14 residues. Germline V gene data show CDR1 as DFQATT and CDR2 as SNEGSKA (reference sequence). The CDR3 loop is CRLGGLDSRYEQYF. In nucleotides, the CDR3 is TGCAGATTAGGAGGACTAGATTCACGATACGAGCAGTACTTC.

This clonotype was observed many times. The chain carries TRBV11-2 and TRBJ1-6; D ambiguous. The CDR3 loop spans 14 amino acids. Germline V gives CDR1 SGHAT, CDR2 FQNNGV. The V end lost 4 bases, the J end lost 9 bases, and 13 bases lay between the germline ends. Here the CDR3 DNA reads TGTGCCAGCAGCTCCCCGGGCGTCGGTTCACCCCTCCACTTT. Its protein is CASSSPGVGSPLHF. Looking up the rest from reference TRBV11-2 and TRBJ1-6 gives the full variable domain: EAGVAQSPRYKIIEKRQSVAFWCNPISGHATLYWYQQILGQGPKLLIQFQNNGVVDDSQLPKDRFSAERLKGVDSTLKIQPAKLEDSAVYLCASSSPGVGSPLHFGNGTRLTVT.

This clonotype was counted only a few times. The CDR3 coding sequence is TGTGCCAGTAAATTACAGGGTGGAGCCTACAATGAGCAGTTCTTC. This encodes CASKLQGGAYNEQFF. This chain links TRBV27 with TRBJ2-1, with a possible D match to TRBD1 (6 bases). In germline, CDR1 is MNHEY, CDR2 SMNVEV (reference sequence). Trimming left V 9 bases short and J 2 bases short, with 17 bases between. CDR3 length: 15 residues.